Described below is a single T cell receptor beta chain sequence and its context. Its antigen is undetermined. Only in-frame clones appear in the TCRdb table, and some are missing; sequencing was by immunoSEQ multiplex PCR. This table holds roughly 60,000 clones, roughly 80% found once. This sample stems from a study of OX40 agonist ivuxolimab in advanced cancers. Study at large: Partial response was recorded in three patients: one hepatocellular carcinoma and two cutaneous melanoma cases. Points from the study as a whole: Doses of 0.1 to 3.0 mg/kg were accompanied by clonal expansion of CD4+ and CD8+ blood T cells by week 6. The average count of expanded clones was higher among CD8+ T cells than among CD4+.

CDR1 and CDR2 (germline): SGHAT, FQDESV (reference sequence). V was clipped by 5 bases and J by 5 bases, with 12 bases between them. CDR3 length: 13 residues. The clonotype originates from an adult with an advanced solid tumor such as melanoma, head and neck, liver or kidney cancer. Material: CD4+ or CD8+ T cells sorted from blood, obtained in a trial of the OX40 agonist ivuxolimab. This chain links TRBV11-1 with TRBJ1-2; maybe TRBD1 (5 bases). The chain's CDR3 is CASSPREGYGYTF. Written as DNA, the CDR3 is TGTGCCAGCAGCCCCCGCGAGGGGTATGGCTACACCTTC.